The 29 T cell receptor beta chains below come from one sample, sequenced in a study of T cell changes during pregnancy in multiple sclerosis. Here immunoSEQ multiplex PCR was the method, and the copy in TCRdb shows in-frame clones only, minus some. The sample gives under 35,000 clones, roughly 89% of which show up once; 7.9% is in the top ten. Sequencing was performed on CD8+ T cells from peripheral blood mononuclear cells, taken before pregnancy. These receptor sequences come from a female donor with multiple sclerosis, enrolled in a pregnancy study.

This chain connects TRBV27 to TRBJ2-1; 12 positions agree with TRBD1. The CDR3 contains 16 residues. V was pared by 5 bases and J by 3 bases, with 5 bases of the junction left unmatched. Germline values: CDR1 MNHEY, CDR2 SMNVEV (reference sequence). The CDR3 DNA reads TGTGCCAGCAGTGGGACAGGGGGCATCTTCTACAATGAGCAGTTCTTC. This codes for CASSGTGGIFYNEQFF.

The J gene is TRBJ2-1, the V gene TRBV19; 10 positions agree with TRBD2. Per germline, CDR1 LNHDA and CDR2 SQIVND (reference sequence). This CDR3 spans 15 amino acids. With V trimmed by 7 bases and J by 1 base, 4 bases remained unmatched. CDR3 nucleotides: TGTGCCAGTATGGGGGGACTAGCGTCCTACAATGAGCAGTTCTTC. Protein: CASMGGLASYNEQFF.

This clone is a singleton in its sample. V usage is TRBV9 and J usage is TRBJ1-1, with 7 bases that match TRBD1. Trimming cost V 3 bases and J 4 bases; bases outside gene matches: 9. This CDR3 comprises 15 residues. Germline CDR1 is SGDLS and CDR2 is YYNGEE. In DNA form, the CDR3 reads TGTGCCAGCAGCGGAACAGGGGTTTCGGCCACTGAAGCTTTCTTT. Its protein product is CASSGTGVSATEAFF. Full variable domain (remainder filled in from reference TRBV9 and TRBJ1-1): DSGVTQTPKHLITATGQRVTLRCSPRSGDLSVYWYQQSLDQGLQFLIQYYNGEERAKGNILERFSAQQFPDLHSELNLSSLELGDSALYFCASSGTGVSATEAFFGQGTRLTVV.

This chain uses TRBV5-4 with TRBJ2-7, with 8 bases matching TRBD1. The CDR3 extends over 14 amino acids. After removal of 3 bases from V and 2 bases from J, the junction contained 4 bases not matched to a gene. Per the germline V gene, CDR1 is SGHNT and CDR2 is YYREEE (reference sequence). The CDR3 nucleotides are TGTGCCAGCAGCTCCGGGACAGGTACCTACGAGCAGTACTTC. Translated, it gives CASSSGTGTYEQYF. Based on the CDR3 plus reference TRBV5-4 and TRBJ2-7, the full variable domain is ETGVTQSPTHLIKTRGQQVTLRCSSQSGHNTVSWYQQALGQGPQFIFQYYREEENGRGNFPPRFSGLQFPNYSSELNVNALELDDSALYLCASSSGTGTYEQYFGPGTRLTVT.

The V call is TRBV6-1, the J call TRBJ1-1; weak D call: TRBD1 (6 bases). Germline loops: CDR1 MNHNS, CDR2 SASEGT. The CDR3 runs to 17 residues. The V and J ends lost 2 bases and 3 bases respectively, with 19 bases between them. In nucleotides, the CDR3 is TGTGCCAGCAGTGAACTACCGGGGGCGGGAGGGCACACTGAAGCTTTCTTT. It yields the protein CASSELPGAGGHTEAFF.

The J gene is TRBJ2-7, the V gene TRBV29-1, with 13 bases identical to TRBD2. J gave up 3 bases and V 6 bases, and 8 bases lay outside the gene matches. The germline V gene encodes CDR1 SQVTM and CDR2 ANQGSEA. The length of the CDR3 is 15 residues. CDR3 nucleotide sequence: TGCAGCGTAACCGGGACTAGCGGGGACTACTACGAGCAGTACTTC. This gives the protein CSVTGTSGDYYEQYF.

The CDR3 DNA follows: TGTGCCAGTAGTCCACTAGAAGCTAGCACAGATACGCAGTATTTT. It codes for CASSPLEASTDTQYF. J is TRBJ2-3 and V is TRBV19, with D tentatively TRBD2 (5 bases). The CDR3 totals 15 residues. V was pared by 5 bases and J by 0 bases, with 12 bases between. Germline values: CDR1 LNHDA, CDR2 SQIVND (reference sequence).

The gene calls are TRBV2 and TRBJ1-5, with TRBD1 as a possible D gene (5 bases). V was pared by 3 bases and J by 4 bases, with 16 bases between. CDR3 length: 16 amino acids. CDR1 is SNHLY, CDR2 FYNNEI, per germline. CDR3 sequence reads: CASSERGSGGNQPQHF. CDR3 nucleotides: TGTGCCAGCAGTGAGCGGGGGTCGGGCGGTAATCAGCCCCAGCATTTT.

This chain uses TRBV7-9 with TRBJ1-1; the match to TRBD1 covers 7 bases. J was trimmed by 0 bases and V by 1 base; bases with no gene match: 2. Germline V gene lookup returns CDR1 SEHNR and CDR2 FQNEAQ (reference sequence). This CDR3 has 15 amino acids. The CDR3 DNA reads TGTGCCAGCAGCTTAGAGGGGGCGGTGAACACTGAAGCTTTCTTT. Translated, it gives CASSLEGAVNTEAFF.

This rearrangement joins TRBV9 to TRBJ1-6; 9 nucleotides align to TRBD1. The CDR3 extends over 16 amino acids. Germline CDR1 is SGDLS and CDR2 is YYNGEE. V lost 1 base and J lost 8; bases outside the gene matches: 7. The chain's CDR3 is CASSVNRDRVDSPLHF. CDR3 sequence (DNA): TGTGCCAGCAGCGTAAACCGGGACAGGGTAGATTCACCCCTCCACTTT.

The chain couples TRBV30 to TRBJ1-1; D not resolved. The CDR3 totals 12 residues. CDR1 is GTSNPN and CDR2 is SVGIG in the germline V gene (reference sequence). V was cut by 4 bases and J by 0 bases, with 6 bases left in between. The CDR3 here is CAWTTMNTEAFF. For the CDR3, the DNA is TGTGCCTGGACTACCATGAACACTGAAGCTTTCTTT.

The chain employs TRBV2 and TRBJ2-3; TRBD2 is a possible D gene (6 bases). V lost 3 bases and J 0 bases, leaving 13 bases between the germline ends. Germline V lookup: CDR1 SNHLY, CDR2 FYNNEI. The CDR3 has 16 residues. The CDR3 reads CASSDPIAASTDTQYF. DNA of the CDR3: TGTGCCAGCAGTGATCCGATAGCGGCTAGCACAGATACGCAGTATTTT.

This sequence joins TRBV28 and TRBJ2-1, with D possibly TRBD2 on 5 matching bases. Looked up from germline, CDR1 is MDHEN and CDR2 is SYDVKM. This CDR3 spans 12 amino acids. V lost 4 bases to trimming and J lost 9 bases, with 10 bases between them. The CDR3 sequence is CASSYDRGEQFF. DNA of the CDR3: TGTGCCAGCAGTTACGACCGGGGTGAGCAGTTCTTC.

The V gene is TRBV7-8, the J gene TRBJ2-5; TRBD2 agrees at 13 bases. The germline V gene has CDR1 SGHVS and CDR2 FQNEAQ. The trim removed 4 bases at V and 4 bases at J, leaving 18 bases unmatched. The CDR3 is 20 amino acids. The CDR3 region is CASSSPLPGLAGREVETQYF. In nucleotides, the CDR3 is TGTGCCAGCAGCTCCCCCTTACCGGGACTAGCGGGAAGGGAGGTAGAGACCCAGTACTTC. Based on the CDR3 plus reference TRBV7-8 and TRBJ2-5, the full variable domain is GAGVSQSPRYKVAKRGQDVALRCDPISGHVSLFWYQQALGQGPEFLTYFQNEAQLDKSGLPSDRFFAERPEGSVSTLKIQRTQQEDSAVYLCASSSPLPGLAGREVETQYFGPGTRLLVL.

This chain uses TRBV7-9 with TRBJ1-5, with D possibly matching TRBD1 (6 bases). CDR3 size: 15 residues. Germline lookup yields CDR1 SEHNR and CDR2 FQNEAQ (reference sequence). V was shortened by 1 base and J by 0 bases, with 7 bases between the two germline ends. In DNA form, the CDR3 reads TGTGCCAGCAGCTTAGGGACAGATAGCAATCAGCCCCAGCATTTT. Amino acids: CASSLGTDSNQPQHF.

V and J are TRBV13 and TRBJ2-7, with D unclear. Germline V gene sequence: CDR1 PRHDT, CDR2 FYEKMQ (reference sequence). V lost 3 bases and J 0 bases, leaving 9 bases between the germline ends. This CDR3 contains 14 residues. The CDR3: CASSFRHSSYEQYF. DNA for the CDR3: TGTGCCAGCAGCTTCCGCCACAGCTCCTACGAGCAGTACTTC.

The rearrangement joins TRBV28 to TRBJ2-7, with D maybe TRBD1 (7 bases). Trimming shortened V by 1 base and J by 5 bases, and 21 bases separated the two germline ends. Germline CDR1 reads MDHEN; CDR2 reads SYDVKM. The CDR3 consists of 17 residues. CDR3 sequence reads: CASSLSWGGQAYHEQYF. The CDR3 DNA reads as TGTGCCAGCAGTTTATCATGGGGAGGACAGGCTTACCACGAGCAGTACTTC.

This chain connects TRBV6-5 to TRBJ2-7, with D perhaps matching TRBD1 (6 bases). Per germline, CDR1 MNHEY and CDR2 SVGAGI. Trimming pared 8 bases from V and 2 bases from J, leaving 16 bases between. The CDR3 is 14 amino acids. The CDR3 bases are TGTGCCAGCGCTAGCTTGGGGGCGACCTACGAGCAGTACTTC. This encodes CASASLGATYEQYF.

This rearrangement joins TRBV6-4 to TRBJ2-2; 9 positions match TRBD1. This CDR3 comprises 14 residues. Germline trimming cut 5 bases from V and 6 bases from J; bases unmatched to any gene: 4. Germline CDR1 is MRHNA and CDR2 is SNTAGT. CDR3 bases: TGTGCCAGCAGTCCCGGGACAGGGTCCGGGGAGCTGTTTTTT. It specifies CASSPGTGSGELFF.

This clone is a singleton in its sample. The chain recombines TRBV27 with TRBJ2-1; TRBD2 aligns across 9 bases. Germline values: CDR1 MNHEY, CDR2 SMNVEV (reference sequence). CDR3 size: 15 residues. V was pared by 0 bases and J by 8 bases, with 5 bases of the junction left unmatched. The CDR3 here is CASSLSSSGRYEQFF. The CDR3 nucleotides are TGTGCCAGCAGTTTATCGAGTAGCGGGAGATATGAGCAGTTCTTC.

The table lists this clone with a few counts. The rearrangement links TRBV4-1 to TRBJ2-1; 8 bases fit TRBD1. Germline V gives CDR1 MGHRA, CDR2 YSYEKL. The CDR3 is 14 residues long. V was clipped by 1 base and J by 4 bases; unmatched bases: 0. The CDR3 protein is CASSQGTGYNEQFF. CDR3 DNA sequence: TGCGCCAGCAGCCAAGGGACAGGGTACAATGAGCAGTTCTTC.

This clone was observed a few times. The V gene is TRBV10-3, the J gene TRBJ2-1; 7 bases are a match to TRBD2. With 2 bases clipped from V and 4 bases from J, the junction kept 8 bases outside the gene matches. Per germline, CDR1 ENHRY and CDR2 SYGVKD. This CDR3 contains 16 residues. The chain's CDR3 is CAISEGGEGYYNEQFF. In nucleotides, the CDR3 is TGTGCCATCAGTGAGGGCGGGGAGGGATATTACAATGAGCAGTTCTTC.

The rearrangement uses TRBV6-5 and TRBJ2-7, with 14 bases matching TRBD2. Germline V gives CDR1 MNHEY, CDR2 SVGAGI. The CDR3 is 16 amino acids. V lost 2 bases and J lost 5; bases outside the gene matches: 5. The CDR3 region has the DNA TGTGCCAGCAGTTACACAGGACTAGCGGGAGGAAACGAGCAGTACTTC. Translating gives CASSYTGLAGGNEQYF.

Details on this clone: Within the sample, other DNA sequences also encode this same CDR3. V and J are TRBV27 and TRBJ2-7; 7 nucleotides align to TRBD1. V gave up 6 bases and J gave up 0 bases; unmatched junction bases: 2. CDR1 is MNHEY, CDR2 SMNVEV, per germline (reference sequence). CDR3 length: 13 amino acids. CDR3 region: CASSRDSSYEQYF. In nucleotides, the CDR3 is TGTGCCAGCAGCAGGGACAGCTCCTACGAGCAGTACTTC.

The rearrangement uses TRBV29-1 and TRBJ2-7; D is perhaps TRBD2 (5 bases). CDR1 and CDR2 (germline): SQVTM, ANQGSEA. With 7 bases removed from V and 2 bases from J, the gap between germline ends came to 18 bases. The CDR3 has 14 residues. This chain's CDR3 is CSAIAASGTYEQYF. The CDR3 DNA reads TGCAGCGCCATCGCAGCGAGCGGTACCTACGAGCAGTACTTC.

The chain joins TRBV5-3 to TRBJ2-7; 7 bases line up with TRBD2. TRBV5-3 is known as an ORF, though its function is uncertain. V shed 2 bases and J 3 bases; nucleotides not matched to a gene: 20. This CDR3 comprises 19 residues. CDR3 nucleotide sequence: TGTGCCAGAAGCTTCCCTTATTGGGGCGGGAGACCGACCTTCTACGAGCAGTACTTC. Protein product: CARSFPYWGGRPTFYEQYF.

The chain has TRBV4-3 and TRBJ2-7; 12 nucleotides align to TRBD2. CDR1 and CDR2 (germline): LGHNA, YSLEER. Trimming cost V 2 bases and J 3 bases; bases outside gene matches: 14. The CDR3 spans 19 residues. Written as DNA, the CDR3 is TGCGCCAGCAGCCAAACTCGACTATCGGGACTAGCGGGTAGCTACGAGCAGTACTTC. Translating it yields CASSQTRLSGLAGSYEQYF.

The chain recombines TRBV19 with TRBJ2-5, with TRBD1 as a possible D gene (6 bases). The V gene lost 5 bases and the J gene lost 5 bases, with 15 bases spanning the gap. The CDR3 loop spans 14 amino acids. Germline CDR1 is LNHDA and CDR2 is SQIVND (reference sequence). The CDR3 loop reads CASSPPQGMETQYF. The CDR3 DNA follows: TGTGCCAGTAGTCCCCCCCAGGGGATGGAGACCCAGTACTTC.

J is TRBJ1-1 and V is TRBV19; D might be TRBD1 (5 bases). The CDR3 runs 12 residues. Germline V gene sequence: CDR1 LNHDA, CDR2 SQIVND (reference sequence). V was pared by 7 bases and J by 5 bases, with 11 bases between. The CDR3 reads CASTHGGTEAFF. The CDR3 coding sequence is TGTGCCAGTACCCATGGGGGGACTGAAGCTTTCTTT.